This note documents a single TCR beta chain sequence. The record originates from a study of OX40 agonist ivuxolimab in advanced cancers. Across the whole study: Three dose-escalation patients had partial responses: one with hepatocellular carcinoma and two with cutaneous melanoma.

Only in-frame clones appear in the TCRdb table, and some are missing; sequencing was by immunoSEQ multiplex PCR. The sample carries about 51,000 clones, about 77% recorded once. In germline, CDR1 is SGHTA, CDR2 FQGNSA. The CDR3 length is 12 residues. Trimming cost V 4 bases and J 10 bases, with 11 bases left between them. The TCR comes from an adult with an advanced solid tumor such as melanoma, head and neck, liver or kidney cancer. The chain carries TRBV7-2 and TRBJ2-1, with D unresolved. Sequenced here: CD4+ or CD8+ T cells sorted from blood, sampled in a trial of the OX40 agonist ivuxolimab. The CDR3 DNA reads as TGTGCCAGCAGCTCCCCTCCTTCCGAGCAGTTCTTC. It translates to CASSSPPSEQFF.